This TCR beta chain stems from a study of naive and memory T cell subsets. Study findings and constraints: Possibly reflecting memory cells re-expressing CD45RA, a few larger clonotypes occurred in naive repertoires, especially CD8. In naive cells, over 95% of TCR sequences were seen only once.

An equimolar mix of two oligonucleotides served as the beta constant-region primer for TRBC1 and TRBC2. The ligated cDNA underwent four PCR rounds using SP2 and nested alpha and beta constant-region primers. TCRdb independently ran MiXCR on the UMI-ligation and nested PCR reads; one entry per CDR3 protein. Of roughly 150,000 distinct CDR3 sequences in the sample, about 20% were seen once. This clonotype was seen a few times. The target antigen is unknown. Cells stained for CD3, CD4, CD8, CD45RA, CD27 and viability were sorted into four CD45RA/CD27 subsets. The CDR3 has 15 amino acids. Trimming at V came to 5 bases and at J to 5 bases, leaving 11 bases not matched to a gene. The germline V gene has CDR1 SEHNR and CDR2 FQNEAQ (reference sequence).

The chain joins TRBV7-9 to TRBJ2-5; 7 bases agree with TRBD1. The sequence came from a human donor in good health. The sequenced material came from naive CD4+ T cells from blood. CDR3 in amino acids: CASSPLPTGSETQYF. In nucleotides, the CDR3 is TGTGCCAGCAGCCCACTGCCGACAGGGTCGGAGACCCAGTACTTC.